This T cell receptor (beta chain) was retrieved from a study of response to subunit inactivated influenza vaccine. Findings and caveats of the study: Every seasonal influenza vaccination brings in few new T cells, the authors suggested.

Germline lookup yields CDR1 MRHNA and CDR2 SNTAGT. The CDR3 is 14 residues long. The V end was cut by 6 bases, the J end by 1 base, with 12 bases between. TCRdb processed the RT-PCR reads anew with MiXCR; each CDR3 protein has one entry. This table holds hundreds of thousands of distinct CDR3 sequences, 15% to 18% found once. With regard to this clonotype: Its antigen is not identified.

J is TRBJ1-1 and V is TRBV6-4; no definite D call. This receptor was identified in a man between 45 and 60 years old who received an inactivated influenza vaccine. Sample: PBMCs from blood, taken 11 to 12 days after vaccination. The CDR3 DNA reads as TGTGCCAGCAGCCCCGGGTGGTCGAACACTGAAGCTTTCTTT. Translating it yields CASSPGWSNTEAFF.